The source of this TCR beta chain is a study of T cells in Graves' hyperthyroidism and ophthalmopathy. From approximately 9.5 ml of fresh peripheral blood, PBMCs were isolated. The germline V gene encodes CDR1 LNHDA and CDR2 SQIVND (reference sequence). The CDR3 has 15 amino acids. The germline V and J ends were trimmed by 7 bases and 4 bases, with 19 bases remaining between them. Amplification targeted TCR beta CDR3 regions from RNA transcripts. First-round RT-PCR with HTBI primers amplified the TCR CDR3 region. TCRdb called the multiplex PCR reads again in MiXCR, with one record for every CDR3 protein. The profile shows 500,000 to 550,000 distinct CDR3 sequences, 15% to 20% of them singletons.

This clonotype originated in a man aged 35-49 years with Graves' ophthalmopathy. The sequenced sample consisted of blood. This chain links TRBV19 with TRBJ1-2; D unresolved. In DNA form, the CDR3 reads TGTGCCAGTACCAAGACATCCCCCACCCTCTATGGCTACACCTTC. Translating it yields CASTKTSPTLYGYTF.